The 21 T cell receptor beta chains below come from one sample, sequenced in a study of shared clonotypes between healthy human individuals. Naive CD8 cells comprised CD45RO-negative, CCR7-positively selected cells, excluding terminally differentiated effector memory CD45RA+ cells. TCRdb's table, derived via immunoSEQ multiplex PCR, lists solely in-frame clones and lacks some. The sample yields about 590,000 clones, around 95% seen once. The specimen was naive CD8+ T cells sorted from blood. The source is a woman younger than 45 in good health.

This clone has just one count. The rearrangement uses TRBV5-1 and TRBJ2-7; 7 bases map to TRBD1. The CDR3 has 14 amino acids. Per the germline V gene, CDR1 is SGHRS and CDR2 is YFSETQ. Trimming cost V 0 bases and J 3 bases; bases outside gene matches: 3. This CDR3 reads CASSLAGQDYEQYF. The CDR3 DNA sequence: TGCGCCAGCAGCTTGGCCGGACAGGACTACGAGCAGTACTTC.

The gene calls are TRBV7-9 and TRBJ2-5; TRBD2 agrees at 8 bases. The germline V gene encodes CDR1 SEHNR and CDR2 FQNEAQ (reference sequence). The CDR3 extends over 16 amino acids. The V gene end was trimmed by 2 bases and the J gene end by 5 bases; junction bases not matched to a gene: 10. The CDR3: CASSLNDGRAVETQYF. CDR3 bases: TGTGCCAGCAGCTTAAATGACGGGAGGGCCGTTGAGACCCAGTACTTC.

The chain is built from TRBV25-1 and TRBJ2-3; perhaps TRBD2 as D (5 bases). Trimming removed 4 bases at V and 0 bases at J, with 8 bases between. Germline assignment: CDR1 MGHDK and CDR2 SYGVNS. The CDR3 is 14 residues long. Here the CDR3 reads CASSAGGSTDTQYF. CDR3 coding DNA: TGTGCCAGCAGTGCGGGCGGGAGCACAGATACGCAGTATTTT.

The chain couples TRBV9 to TRBJ2-7; 7 nucleotides agree with TRBD2. Trimming removed 0 bases from V and 0 bases from J; junction bases left unmatched: 6. Germline V lookup: CDR1 SGDLS, CDR2 YYNGEE. The CDR3 has 16 residues. The DNA for the CDR3 is TGTGCCAGCAGCGTAGCTGCTAGCGGAGGCTCCTACGAGCAGTACTTC. It is translated as CASSVAASGGSYEQYF. Full variable domain (rest looked up from reference TRBV9 and TRBJ2-7): DSGVTQTPKHLITATGQRVTLRCSPRSGDLSVYWYQQSLDQGLQFLIQYYNGEERAKGNILERFSAQQFPDLHSELNLSSLELGDSALYFCASSVAASGGSYEQYFGPGTRLTVT.

As regards this clone: The same CDR3 is also encoded by other DNA sequences in this sample. This chain links TRBV27 with TRBJ2-1, with TRBD2 matching 13 bases. The length of the CDR3 is 15 residues. The J segment lost 7 bases and the V segment lost 2 bases, leaving 2 bases of the junction unmatched. Per germline, CDR1 MNHEY and CDR2 SMNVEV (reference sequence). The CDR3 sequence is CASSLGTSGTNEQFF. The CDR3 DNA reads TGTGCCAGCAGTTTAGGGACTAGCGGGACTAATGAGCAGTTCTTC.

The rearrangement links TRBV27 to TRBJ2-3; weak D call: TRBD2 (5 bases). The CDR3 is 14 residues long. From germline, CDR1 is MNHEY and CDR2 SMNVEV (reference sequence). The V gene lost 2 bases and the J gene lost 6 bases, with 12 bases spanning the gap. Written as DNA, the CDR3 is TGTGCCAGCAGTTTAGCGGGTTTTGTTGATACGCAGTATTTT. Amino acid sequence: CASSLAGFVDTQYF.

The CDR3 loop is CASSQVGGPTYEQYF. The CDR3 region has the DNA TGCGCCAGCAGCCAAGTGGGAGGCCCTACCTACGAGCAGTACTTC. This sequence joins TRBV4-1 and TRBJ2-7, with D possibly being TRBD2 (6 bases). V gave up 1 base and J gave up 2 bases, with 12 bases separating them. Germline CDR1 is MGHRA and CDR2 is YSYEKL. The CDR3 contains 15 residues.

The chain joins TRBV10-2 to TRBJ1-2, with 8 nucleotides matching TRBD1. CDR1 is WSHSY and CDR2 is SAAADI in the germline V gene. The CDR3 totals 15 residues. V lost 0 bases and J lost 6; bases outside the gene matches: 6. CDR3 sequence: CASSESLGQAHGYTF. CDR3 sequence (DNA): TGCGCCAGCAGTGAGTCCTTGGGACAGGCCCATGGCTACACCTTC.

As to this clone: One junction end does not reproduce the germline sequence, and a read error may be involved. The V gene is TRBV19, the J gene TRBJ2-4, with 16 bases matching TRBD2. This CDR3 contains 17 residues. The germline V gene has CDR1 LNHDA and CDR2 SQIVND (reference sequence). CDR3 residues: CASSIGTSGRARNIQYF. The DNA of the CDR3 is TGTGCCAGTAGTATCGGGACTAGCGGGAGGGCCAGAAACATTCAGTACTTC.

V and J are TRBV29-1 and TRBJ2-4; no clear D gene. Germline V CDR1 and CDR2: SQVTM, ANQGSEA. The CDR3 has 10 residues. V was clipped by 3 bases and J by 5 bases, with 2 bases between them. CDR3 nucleotide sequence: TGCAGCGTTGAGGAAAACATTCAGTACTTC. Protein sequence: CSVEENIQYF.

The chain employs TRBV2 and TRBJ2-5, with a possible D match to TRBD1 (6 bases). The V gene lost 5 bases and the J gene lost 0 bases, with 7 bases spanning the gap. The CDR3 is made up of 13 amino acids. Per germline, CDR1 SNHLY and CDR2 FYNNEI. The CDR3: CASSRQDQETQYF. The CDR3, as DNA: TGTGCCAGCAGTCGACAGGACCAAGAGACCCAGTACTTC.

The chain joins TRBV28 to TRBJ2-1; 7 nucleotides align to TRBD2. This CDR3 has 15 amino acids. CDR1 and CDR2 from the germline V gene are MDHEN and SYDVKM. Trimming cost V 5 bases and J 5 bases; bases outside gene matches: 9. The CDR3: CASSPLGSGNNEQFF. The CDR3 bases are TGTGCCAGCAGTCCACTAGGAAGCGGGAACAATGAGCAGTTCTTC.

The rearrangement links TRBV7-8 to TRBJ2-7; 7 bases map to TRBD1. Germline V gives CDR1 SGHVS, CDR2 FQNEAQ. The CDR3 extends over 14 amino acids. After removal of 3 bases from V and 6 bases from J, the junction contained 8 bases not matched to a gene. DNA of the CDR3: TGTGCCAGCAGCTTGACAGGGAACTCTGTCGAGCAGTACTTC. As protein: CASSLTGNSVEQYF.

The gene calls are TRBV4-2 and TRBJ2-1; the D gene is possibly TRBD2 (7 bases). Between the trimmed V and J ends, which lost 3 bases and 6 bases, there was a span of 12 bases. The CDR3 length is 14 residues. The germline V gene has CDR1 LGHNA and CDR2 YNFKEQ. Here the CDR3 reads CASSQAGAVNEQFF. The DNA for the CDR3 is TGTGCCAGCAGCCAGGCGGGGGCAGTCAATGAGCAGTTCTTC.

The rearrangement uses TRBV7-8 and TRBJ1-5; D is undetermined. This CDR3 region has 13 residues. V gave up 1 base and J gave up 3 bases, with 4 bases separating them. Germline V gene data show CDR1 as SGHVS and CDR2 as FQNEAQ. The CDR3 loop reads CASSLGYNQPQHF. The CDR3 DNA reads TGTGCCAGCAGCTTAGGGTACAATCAGCCCCAGCATTTT.

This chain uses TRBV5-4 with TRBJ2-3; 7 nucleotides match TRBD2. The germline CDR1 and CDR2 sequences are SGHNT and YYREEE (reference sequence). The ends lost 2 bases at V and 6 bases at J; junction bases unmatched: 9. The CDR3 contains 15 residues. CDR3 sequence: CASSFGGVQGDTQYF. The DNA for the CDR3 is TGTGCCAGCAGCTTTGGGGGGGTACAAGGGGATACGCAGTATTTT.

This chain links TRBV19 with TRBJ1-1; D ambiguous. Per germline, CDR1 LNHDA and CDR2 SQIVND (reference sequence). The CDR3 contains 15 residues. Trimming stripped 4 bases from V and 3 bases from J, with 15 bases between. The CDR3 loop reads CASSTQEGRYTEAFF. The CDR3 nucleotides read TGTGCCAGTAGTACCCAAGAGGGCAGGTACACTGAAGCTTTCTTT.

The J gene is TRBJ2-2, the V gene TRBV13; 8 positions agree with TRBD2. The CDR3 loop spans 17 amino acids. Germline CDR1 reads PRHDT; CDR2 reads FYEKMQ (reference sequence). V dropped 5 bases and J dropped 2; count of bases not matched to a gene: 10. The CDR3 sequence: CASSPSASGRNTGELFF. CDR3 in DNA: TGTGCCAGCAGCCCGTCGGCTAGCGGGCGTAACACCGGGGAGCTGTTTTTT.

The gene calls are TRBV27 and TRBJ2-7; TRBD2 aligns across 8 bases. The germline gives CDR1 MNHEY, CDR2 SMNVEV (reference sequence). CDR3 size: 15 residues. The ends lost 4 bases at V and 6 bases at J; junction bases unmatched: 11. In DNA, the CDR3 is TGTGCCAGCAGTTCGTATCCAGCGGGAGTCGGCGAGCAGTACTTC. This codes for CASSSYPAGVGEQYF.

The gene calls are TRBV19 and TRBJ2-7; 10 nucleotides match TRBD1. The CDR3 is 16 amino acids. Germline V gene lookup returns CDR1 LNHDA and CDR2 SQIVND (reference sequence). Germline trimming cut 5 bases from V and 1 base from J; bases unmatched to any gene: 8. CDR3 residues: CASSLVWTGGSYEQYF. The DNA of the CDR3 is TGTGCCAGTAGTTTAGTTTGGACAGGGGGGTCCTACGAGCAGTACTTC.

The rearrangement uses TRBV7-6 and TRBJ2-1, with D possibly matching TRBD1 (7 bases). V was clipped by 5 bases and J by 7 bases, with 18 bases between them. The CDR3 runs to 15 residues. Germline V gene lookup returns CDR1 SGHVS and CDR2 FNYEAQ. CDR3 sequence reads: CASSEAGGPANEQFF. Written as DNA, the CDR3 is TGTGCCAGCAGCGAAGCAGGGGGGCCAGCGAATGAGCAGTTCTTC.